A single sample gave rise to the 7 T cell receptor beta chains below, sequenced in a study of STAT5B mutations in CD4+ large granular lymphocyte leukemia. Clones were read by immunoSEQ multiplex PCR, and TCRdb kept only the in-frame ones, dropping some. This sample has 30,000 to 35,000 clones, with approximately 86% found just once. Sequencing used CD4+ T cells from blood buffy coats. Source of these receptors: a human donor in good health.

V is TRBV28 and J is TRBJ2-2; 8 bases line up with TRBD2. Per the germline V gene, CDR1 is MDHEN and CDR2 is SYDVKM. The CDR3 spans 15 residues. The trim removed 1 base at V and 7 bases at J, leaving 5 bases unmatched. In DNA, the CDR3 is TGTGCCAGCAGTTTATCCGGGGGGGCGGACGGGGAGCTGTTTTTT. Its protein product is CASSLSGGADGELFF.

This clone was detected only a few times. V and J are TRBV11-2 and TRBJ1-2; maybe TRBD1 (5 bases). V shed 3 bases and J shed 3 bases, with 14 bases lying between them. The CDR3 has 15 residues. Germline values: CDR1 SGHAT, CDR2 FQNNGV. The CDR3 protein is CASSFHPGRDYGYTF. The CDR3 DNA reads TGTGCCAGCAGCTTTCATCCCGGCAGGGACTATGGCTACACCTTC.

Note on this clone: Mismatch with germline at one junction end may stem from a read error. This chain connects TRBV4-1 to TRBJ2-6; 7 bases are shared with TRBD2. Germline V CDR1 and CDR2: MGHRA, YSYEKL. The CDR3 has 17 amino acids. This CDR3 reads CASSQGGGRSRANVLTF. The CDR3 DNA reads TGCGCCAGCAGCCAAGGGGGAGGGCGCTCTAGGGCCAACGTCCTGACTTTC.

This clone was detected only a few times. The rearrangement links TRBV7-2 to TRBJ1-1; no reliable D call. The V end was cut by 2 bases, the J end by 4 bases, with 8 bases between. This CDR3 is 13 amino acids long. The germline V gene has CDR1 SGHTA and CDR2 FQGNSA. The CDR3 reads CASSLKAFTEAFF. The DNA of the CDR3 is TGTGCCAGCAGCTTAAAGGCCTTCACTGAAGCTTTCTTT. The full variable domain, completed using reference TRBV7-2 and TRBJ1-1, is GAGVSQSPSNKVTEKGKDVELRCDPISGHTALYWYRQSLGQGLEFLIYFQGNSAPDKSGLPSDRFSAERTGGSVSTLTIQRTQQEDSAVYLCASSLKAFTEAFFGQGTRLTVV.

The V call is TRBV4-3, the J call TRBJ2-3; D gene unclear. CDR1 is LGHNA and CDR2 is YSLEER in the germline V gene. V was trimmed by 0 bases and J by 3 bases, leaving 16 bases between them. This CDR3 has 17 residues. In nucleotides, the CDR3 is TGCGCCAGCAGCCAAGATGCCCAGGTCCGCGGTACAGATACGCAGTATTTT. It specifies CASSQDAQVRGTDTQYF.

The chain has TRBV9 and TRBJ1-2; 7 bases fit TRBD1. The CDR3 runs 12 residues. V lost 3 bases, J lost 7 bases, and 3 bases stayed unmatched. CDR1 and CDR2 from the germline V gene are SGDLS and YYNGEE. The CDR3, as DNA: TGTGCCAGCAGCGAGGGGGCTGGTGGCTACACCTTC. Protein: CASSEGAGGYTF.

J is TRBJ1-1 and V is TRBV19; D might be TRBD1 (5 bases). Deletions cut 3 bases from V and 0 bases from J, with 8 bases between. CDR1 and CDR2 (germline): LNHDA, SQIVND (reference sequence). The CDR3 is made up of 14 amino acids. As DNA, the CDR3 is TGTGCCAGTAGTATCTGGGGCCTGAACACTGAAGCTTTCTTT. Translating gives CASSIWGLNTEAFF.